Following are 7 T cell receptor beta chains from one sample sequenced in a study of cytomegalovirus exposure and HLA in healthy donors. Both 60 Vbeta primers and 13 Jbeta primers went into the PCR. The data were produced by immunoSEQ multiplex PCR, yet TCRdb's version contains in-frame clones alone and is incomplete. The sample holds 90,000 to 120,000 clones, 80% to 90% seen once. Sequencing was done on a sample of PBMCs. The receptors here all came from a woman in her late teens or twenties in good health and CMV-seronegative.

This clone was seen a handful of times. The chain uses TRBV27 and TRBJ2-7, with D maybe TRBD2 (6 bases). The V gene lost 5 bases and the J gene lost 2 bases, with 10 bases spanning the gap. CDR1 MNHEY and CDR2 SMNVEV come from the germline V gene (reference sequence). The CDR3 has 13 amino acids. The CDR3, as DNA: TGTGCCAGCAGTGGGGACTGGACCTACGAGCAGTACTTC. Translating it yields CASSGDWTYEQYF.

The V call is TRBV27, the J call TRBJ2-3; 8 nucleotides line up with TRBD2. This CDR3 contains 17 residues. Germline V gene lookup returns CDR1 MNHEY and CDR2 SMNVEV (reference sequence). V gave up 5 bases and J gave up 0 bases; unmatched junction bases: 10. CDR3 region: CASSREGSGDSTDTQYF. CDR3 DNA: TGTGCCAGCAGTCGGGAGGGGTCGGGGGACAGCACAGATACGCAGTATTTT.

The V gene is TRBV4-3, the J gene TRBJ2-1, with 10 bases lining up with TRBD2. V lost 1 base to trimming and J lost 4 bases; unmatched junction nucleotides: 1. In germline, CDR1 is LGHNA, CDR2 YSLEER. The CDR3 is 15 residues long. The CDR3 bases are TGCGCCAGCAGCCAAGGGACTAGCGGATACAATGAGCAGTTCTTC. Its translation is CASSQGTSGYNEQFF.

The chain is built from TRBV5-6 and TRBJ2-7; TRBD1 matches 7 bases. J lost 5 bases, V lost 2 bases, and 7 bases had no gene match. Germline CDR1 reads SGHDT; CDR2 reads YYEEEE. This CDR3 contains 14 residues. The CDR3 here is CASSFTTGIDEQYF. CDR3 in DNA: TGTGCCAGCAGCTTCACGACAGGGATTGACGAGCAGTACTTC.

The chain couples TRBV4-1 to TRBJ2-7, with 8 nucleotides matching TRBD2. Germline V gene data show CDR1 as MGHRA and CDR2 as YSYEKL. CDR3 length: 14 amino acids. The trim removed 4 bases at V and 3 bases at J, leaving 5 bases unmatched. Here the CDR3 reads CASSPGLVGYEQYF. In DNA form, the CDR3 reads TGCGCCAGCAGCCCGGGACTAGTTGGCTACGAGCAGTACTTC.

This CDR3 reads CASSLTGTGNSPLHF. The CDR3 coding sequence is TGTGCCAGCAGTCTAACCGGGACAGGGAATTCACCCCTCCACTTT. This chain joins TRBV28 and TRBJ1-6; 9 bases align to TRBD1. CDR1 is MDHEN and CDR2 is SYDVKM in the germline V gene. The CDR3 covers 15 residues. With 5 bases clipped from V and 7 bases from J, the junction kept 6 bases outside the gene matches. Drawing the rest from reference TRBV28 and TRBJ1-6, the complete variable domain is DVKVTQSSRYLVKRTGEKVFLECVQDMDHENMFWYRQDPGLGLRLIYFSYDVKMKEKGDIPEGYSVSREKKERFSLILESASTNQTSMYLCASSLTGTGNSPLHFGNGTRLTVT.

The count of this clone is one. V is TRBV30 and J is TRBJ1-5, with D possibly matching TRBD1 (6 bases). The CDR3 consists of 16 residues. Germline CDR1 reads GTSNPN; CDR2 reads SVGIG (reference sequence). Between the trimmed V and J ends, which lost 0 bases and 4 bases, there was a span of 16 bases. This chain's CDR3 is CAWSVGGDTLNQPQHF. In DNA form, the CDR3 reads TGTGCCTGGAGTGTAGGGGGGGACACCTTAAATCAGCCCCAGCATTTT.